The 13 T cell receptor beta chains below come from one sample, sequenced in a study of identical twins. MiXCR, run by TCRdb on the 5' RACE reads, gives a single entry per CDR3 protein. Among roughly 250,000 distinct CDR3 sequences, more than 13% were seen once, and the ten largest hold 7% to 9.5%. Sequenced: memory (CD45RO+) T cells sorted from blood. The receptors derive from a woman aged 18 to 35 in good health.

The rearrangement joins TRBV29-1 to TRBJ1-3; D is ambiguous. V shed 3 bases and J shed 0 bases, with 3 bases lying between them. The CDR3 runs 12 residues. Germline assignment: CDR1 SQVTM and CDR2 ANQGSEA. DNA for the CDR3: TGCAGCGTTGAGAGCTCTGGAAACACCATATATTTT. This encodes CSVESSGNTIYF.

This clonotype appeared a few times. The DNA for the CDR3 is TGTGCCAGCAGTTACTCGTTGGGGTCCTACGAGCAGTACTTC. As protein: CASSYSLGSYEQYF. The chain carries TRBV6-5 and TRBJ2-7; D unresolved. V was trimmed by 0 bases and J by 1 base, leaving 7 bases between them. This CDR3 has 14 residues. Germline V gene sequence: CDR1 MNHEY, CDR2 SVGAGI.

This clonotype was seen more than once but under ten times. The chain recombines TRBV29-1 with TRBJ1-4; D remains ambiguous. Germline CDR1 is SQVTM and CDR2 is ANQGSEA. Between the trimmed V and J ends, which lost 4 bases and 5 bases, there was a span of 11 bases. CDR3 length: 13 residues. The CDR3 protein is CSVGFMGNEKLFF. CDR3 DNA sequence: TGCAGCGTTGGGTTTATGGGAAATGAAAAACTGTTTTTT. Supplemented by reference TRBV29-1 and TRBJ1-4, the full variable domain reads SAVISQKPSRDICQRGTSLTIQCQVDSQVTMMFWYRQQPGQSLTLIATANQGSEATYESGFVIDKFPISRPNLTFSTLTVSNMSPEDSSIYLCSVGFMGNEKLFFGSGTQLSVL.

J is TRBJ2-1 and V is TRBV20-1, with a weak D call TRBD1 (6 bases). The CDR3 extends over 15 amino acids. Looked up from germline, CDR1 is DFQATT and CDR2 is SNEGSKA (reference sequence). The V gene lost 3 bases and the J gene lost 8 bases, with 20 bases spanning the gap. The DNA of the CDR3 is TGCAGTGCTAGGGGGGCAGGTGGATGGGTAGATGAGCAGTTCTTC. Translated: CSARGAGGWVDEQFF.

This clonotype occurred many times. The chain uses TRBV5-1 and TRBJ2-1, with D maybe TRBD2 (7 bases). Germline V gene lookup returns CDR1 SGHRS and CDR2 YFSETQ. The CDR3 extends over 15 amino acids. Trimming pared 0 bases from V and 4 bases from J, leaving 11 bases between. The CDR3 DNA reads TGCGCCAGCAGCTTGGGCGGGGGCCAATACAATGAGCAGTTCTTC. This gives the protein CASSLGGGQYNEQFF.

This clonotype has just a few counts. This sequence joins TRBV10-3 and TRBJ2-7; the match to TRBD2 covers 10 bases. CDR1 is ENHRY, CDR2 SYGVKD, per germline. The CDR3 covers 13 residues. J gave up 5 bases and V 7 bases, and 5 bases lay outside the gene matches. In DNA form, the CDR3 reads TGTGCCATCATTCCAGCGGGAGGGAACGAGCAGTACTTC. Protein: CAIIPAGGNEQYF.

CDR3 nucleotide sequence: TGTGCCAGCTCACCAATGCTCACCGTGAGCTCCTACGAGCAGTACTTC. Protein product: CASSPMLTVSSYEQYF. V is TRBV18 and J is TRBJ2-7; D is unresolved. V lost 2 bases, J lost 0 bases, and 14 bases lay in between. This CDR3 is 16 amino acids long. Germline loops: CDR1 KGHSH, CDR2 LQKENI.

The chain uses TRBV4-1 and TRBJ2-1, with D uncertain. V was cut by 8 bases and J by 5 bases, with 7 bases left in between. Germline V gene data show CDR1 as MGHRA and CDR2 as YSYEKL. The CDR3 has 11 residues. CDR3 amino acids: CASSTNNEQFF. The CDR3 DNA reads TGCGCCAGCTCGACAAACAATGAGCAGTTCTTC.

This clonotype was detected only a few times. The gene calls are TRBV7-3 and TRBJ2-1, with TRBD1 as a possible D gene (5 bases). Looked up from germline, CDR1 is SGHTA and CDR2 is FQGTGA. This CDR3 has 14 amino acids. The V end lost 5 bases, the J end lost 6 bases, and 14 bases lay between the germline ends. In nucleotides, the CDR3 is TGTGCCAGCAGCCTCCTTGGGCAGGGCAATGAGCAGTTCTTC. Its protein product is CASSLLGQGNEQFF.

There are a few counts of this clonotype. The chain joins TRBV7-2 to TRBJ1-6; no reliable D call. The CDR3 is made up of 13 amino acids. CDR1 is SGHTA and CDR2 is FQGNSA in the germline V gene. V was pared by 5 bases and J by 8 bases, with 10 bases between. CDR3 in amino acids: CASSPASDSPLHF. CDR3 DNA: TGTGCCAGCAGCCCTGCCTCGGATTCACCCCTCCACTTT.

This clonotype was counted many times. The J gene is TRBJ1-1, the V gene TRBV10-3; a possible D gene is TRBD1 (5 bases). The CDR3 is 16 residues long. Trimming removed 2 bases at V and 1 base at J, with 14 bases between. The germline V gene encodes CDR1 ENHRY and CDR2 SYGVKD. CDR3 in amino acids: CAISEREDGANTEAFF. CDR3 bases: TGTGCCATCAGTGAGCGGGAAGACGGGGCGAACACTGAAGCTTTCTTT.

This clonotype was observed a handful of times. The rearrangement uses TRBV7-2 and TRBJ2-7, with 7 bases fitting TRBD1. CDR3 length: 16 residues. The V segment lost 5 bases and the J segment 3 bases; nucleotides outside the gene matches: 13. Germline lookup yields CDR1 SGHTA and CDR2 FQGNSA. CDR3 residues: CASSPKNDRAHYEQYF. CDR3 nucleotides: TGTGCCAGCAGCCCTAAGAACGACAGGGCCCACTACGAGCAGTACTTC. The complete variable domain, with remaining parts taken from reference TRBV7-2 and TRBJ2-7, reads GAGVSQSPSNKVTEKGKDVELRCDPISGHTALYWYRQSLGQGLEFLIYFQGNSAPDKSGLPSDRFSAERTGGSVSTLTIQRTQQEDSAVYLCASSPKNDRAHYEQYFGPGTRLTVT.

The chain has TRBV7-2 and TRBJ2-1; no definite D call. Germline CDR1 reads SGHTA; CDR2 reads FQGNSA. This CDR3 has 13 residues. V was trimmed by 0 bases and J by 5 bases, leaving 5 bases between them. The CDR3 reads CASSLAGHNEQFF. The CDR3 DNA sequence: TGTGCCAGCAGCTTAGCCGGTCACAATGAGCAGTTCTTC.